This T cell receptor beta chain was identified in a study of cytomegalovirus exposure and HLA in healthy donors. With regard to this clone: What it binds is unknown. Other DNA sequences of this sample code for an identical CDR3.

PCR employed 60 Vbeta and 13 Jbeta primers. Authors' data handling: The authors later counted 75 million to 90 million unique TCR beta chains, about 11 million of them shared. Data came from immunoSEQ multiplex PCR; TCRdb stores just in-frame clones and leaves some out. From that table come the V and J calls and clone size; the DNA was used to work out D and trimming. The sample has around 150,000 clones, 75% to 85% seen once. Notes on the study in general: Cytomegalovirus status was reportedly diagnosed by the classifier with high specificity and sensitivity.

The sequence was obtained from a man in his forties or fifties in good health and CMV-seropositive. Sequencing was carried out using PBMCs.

The CDR3 spells CASSAGTSGNNEQFF. The CDR3 DNA follows: TGCGCCAGCAGCGCCGGGACTAGCGGAAACAATGAGCAGTTCTTC. V and J are TRBV5-1 and TRBJ2-1; 11 nucleotides line up with TRBD2. J was trimmed by 5 bases and V by 4 bases; bases with no gene match: 5. CDR1 SGHRS and CDR2 YFSETQ come from the germline V gene. The CDR3 runs 15 residues.